This T cell receptor (beta chain) was profiled in a study of T cell repertoires in cytomegalovirus infection. TCRdb recomputed calls from the reads with MiXCR, one row per CDR3 protein. The sample carries 250,000 to 300,000 distinct CDR3 sequences, approximately 9.1% recorded once. This clonotype has ten or more counts. Its specificity is not known. The CDR3 spans 14 residues. Germline V lookup: CDR1 MDHEN, CDR2 SYDVKM. V was pared by 4 bases and J by 1 base, with 9 bases between. General study points: Summed frequency of shared TCR beta families picked out CMV carriers who also had the relevant HLA. Ex vivo responses were dominated by HLA-C-restricted CMV-specific TCR beta clonotypes.

This receptor was identified in a human donor in good health (CMV status not recorded). Some clones in this sample may be carry-over from other donors' samples. Sequencing used PBMCs. The chain uses TRBV28 and TRBJ2-3, with D unresolved. CDR3 loop: CASSSTGGTDTQYF. CDR3 DNA sequence: TGTGCCAGCAGTTCCACCGGAGGCACAGATACGCAGTATTTT.